Listed below are T cell receptor beta chains from one sample, sequenced in a study of cytomegalovirus exposure and HLA in healthy donors. Some clones are missing from TCRdb's copy, which holds only in-frame ones; the method was immunoSEQ multiplex PCR. The sample contains fewer than 200,000 clones, approximately 86% of which appear only once. Sequencing used PBMCs. These receptors were obtained from a man aged 18 to 29 in good health and CMV-seropositive. CDR3s include the opening cysteine and the closing phenylalanine or tryptophan. D genes are given only for firm matches. Where a row states a size, it is once, few, many or the class of an expanded clone; other rows omit it.

d_gene,abundance,j_gene,v_gene,CDR3aa,CDR3nt
.,.,TRBJ2-3,TRBV27,CASSIGTALHTDTQYF,TGTGCCAGCAGTATCGGGACTGCCCTTCACACAGATACGCAGTATTTT
.,.,TRBJ2-7,TRBV4-3,CASSQDLGLSVIYEQYF,TGCGCCAGCAGCCAAGATTTGGGCCTCTCCGTGATATACGAGCAGTACTTC
.,.,TRBJ1-1,TRBV30,CAWDPHEDTEAFF,TGTGCCTGGGACCCTCACGAGGACACTGAAGCTTTCTTT
TRBD1,.,TRBJ1-1,TRBV19,CASSRGDSEAFF,TGTGCCAGTAGTAGGGGGGACAGTGAAGCTTTCTTT
.,once,TRBJ2-2,TRBV19,CASNLEGARALSGELFF,TGTGCCAGTAACTTAGAGGGAGCGCGGGCTCTCTCCGGGGAGCTGTTTTTT
.,.,TRBJ2-3,TRBV6-5,CASSYSRFTDTQYF,TGTGCCAGCAGTTACTCCAGGTTCACAGATACGCAGTATTTT
.,.,TRBJ1-2,TRBV27,CASSPGLPYGYTF,TGTGCCAGCAGTCCGGGTCTCCCCTATGGCTACACCTTC
.,.,TRBJ1-2,TRBV28,CASSPSLDPVYGYTF,TGTGCCAGCAGTCCTTCCCTAGACCCCGTCTATGGCTACACCTTC
.,.,TRBJ2-7,TRBV27,CASTRFQGHYEQYF,TGTGCCAGCACCCGGTTTCAGGGCCACTACGAGCAGTACTTC
.,.,TRBJ2-3,TRBV10-3,CAISDGGRGAQRDTQYF,TGTGCCATCAGTGATGGGGGCCGGGGCGCCCAACGGGATACGCAGTATTTT
.,.,TRBJ1-5,TRBV2,CASSEQVDNQPQHF,TGTGCCAGCAGTGAGCAGGTCGACAATCAGCCCCAGCATTTT
.,once,TRBJ2-3,TRBV11-3,CASSSRTEGDTQYF,TGTGCCAGCAGCTCTAGGACAGAGGGGGATACGCAGTATTTT
.,.,TRBJ1-4,TRBV19,CASSGTSGEDEKLFF,TGTGCCAGTAGTGGGACCTCGGGAGAGGATGAAAAACTGTTTTTT
TRBD1,.,TRBJ2-7,TRBV28,CASSIGRGLEQYF,TGTGCCAGCAGTATAGGTAGGGGGCTCGAGCAGTACTTC
.,.,TRBJ1-2,TRBV20-1,CSATDYGYTF,TGCAGTGCTACAGACTATGGCTACACCTTC
TRBD1,once,TRBJ1-2,TRBV6-5,CASSYADRAYGYTF,TGTGCCAGCAGTTACGCCGACAGGGCCTATGGCTACACCTTC
.,.,TRBJ2-7,TRBV2,CASSPGYEQYF,TGTGCCAGCAGCCCAGGGTACGAGCAGTACTTC